This TCR beta chain derives from a study of T cells after yellow fever vaccination. Study outcomes and limitations: Post-booster repertoires again held most primary-vaccination clones (approximately 96% CD4, approximately 90% CD8).

Researchers made TCR cDNA using 5'RACE template switching, and this step added a universal primer site and UMIs. TCRdb used MiXCR to reprocess the 5' RACE reads, holding one entry per CDR3 protein. The table includes some 110,000 distinct CDR3 sequences, 8.4% detected once. This clonotype was observed at least ten times. What it binds is not known. Trimming took 4 bases from V and 5 from J, leaving 14 bases between them. This CDR3 is built from 14 residues. Germline V gene data show CDR1 as SGHTA and CDR2 as FQGTGA. Here the sequenced sample was CD8+ T cells sorted from PBMCs, taken 45 days after the yellow fever booster vaccination. The receptor's source is a man younger than 40 who received the YFV17D yellow fever vaccine. V gene TRBV7-3 combines with J gene TRBJ2-5; maybe TRBD1 (5 bases). CDR3 coding DNA: TGTGCCAGCAGCTGGGGCGCGGTCGGGGAGACCCAGTACTTC. This encodes CASSWGAVGETQYF.